This T cell receptor (beta chain) originates from a study of T cell responses to AZD1222 COVID-19 vaccine. Produced via immunoSEQ multiplex PCR; TCRdb's table is partial and in-frame only. This sample has approximately 110,000 clones; around 90% occur once, and the top ten carry about 1.2%. The CDR3 consists of 14 residues. Germline V CDR1 and CDR2: SGHRS, YFSETQ. The junction had 5 bases not matched to a gene; V was cut back by 0 bases and J by 6 bases. Study-wide points: Nearly half of spike-specific TCRs reportedly target unmutated variant regions. The donors showed a predominance of white British ancestry and of females, with possible underestimation of clonal diversity. Scientists sampled the repertoires only once the peak T cell response had passed. It was only six AZD1222 recipients who were seropositive at baseline.

Of note for this clone: The antigen remains undetermined.

Here the sequenced sample was peripheral blood, taken on day 0 of AZD1222 vaccination. This TCR derives from an adult in good health. The chain carries TRBV5-1 and TRBJ2-7; 8 bases match TRBD2. CDR3 nucleotides: TGCGCCAGCAGCTTGGTTGCGGGGGGCGGCGAGCAGTACTTC. It yields the protein CASSLVAGGGEQYF.